The 8 T cell receptor beta chains listed next were all sequenced from one sample in a study of T-cell reconstitution after alpha-beta-depleted transplantation in children. Researchers prepared the TCRbeta library using unique molecular identifiers, the study reports. TCRdb reprocessed the PCR reads with MiXCR, giving one entry per CDR3 protein. The data show about 980,000 distinct CDR3 sequences, about 30% seen once. The material sequenced was PBMCs, mostly from graft donor cells, taken 360 days after TCRalphabeta/CD19-depleted stem cell transplant. These receptor sequences come from a boy less than two years old who had a stem cell transplant for SCID, so the T cells may come from the graft donor.

This clonotype was seen only a few times. This chain uses TRBV7-2 with TRBJ1-4; maybe TRBD1 (6 bases). CDR3 size: 16 residues. From germline, CDR1 is SGHTA and CDR2 FQGNSA. V was cut by 5 bases and J by 4 bases, with 17 bases left in between. The CDR3 DNA follows: TGTGCCAGCAGCCCATGGGGGGCCAAGAATAATGAAAAACTGTTTTTT. This codes for CASSPWGAKNNEKLFF.

This clonotype came up once. V usage is TRBV10-2 and J usage is TRBJ2-3, with D possibly matching TRBD2 (5 bases). This CDR3 has 14 amino acids. Trimming stripped 2 bases from V and 5 bases from J, with 11 bases between. Germline V gene data show CDR1 as WSHSY and CDR2 as SAAADI. CDR3 DNA: TGCGCCAGCAGTGAGCCCGGGGTGCAAGATACGCAGTATTTT. It specifies CASSEPGVQDTQYF.

This clonotype was recorded a few times. The J gene is TRBJ2-1, the V gene TRBV6-1, with D possibly TRBD2 on 6 matching bases. Germline CDR1 and CDR2: MNHNS and SASEGT. Trimming left V 8 bases short and J 6 bases short, with 17 bases between. The CDR3 loop spans 14 amino acids. The CDR3 is CASPVGGEFNEQFF. The CDR3 DNA is TGTGCCAGCCCCGTCGGGGGTGAATTCAATGAGCAGTTCTTC.

This clonotype was seen more than once but under ten times. The rearrangement links TRBV6-6 to TRBJ1-3, with TRBD1 matching 8 bases. The CDR3 totals 13 residues. Losses at the gene ends were 6 bases for V and 9 bases for J; bases not matched to a gene: 7. CDR1 and CDR2 (germline): MNHNY, SVGAGI (reference sequence). CDR3 sequence reads: CASRGTGNFTIYF. CDR3 nucleotide sequence: TGTGCCAGCAGGGGGACAGGAAATTTCACCATATATTTT.

The gene calls are TRBV29-1 and TRBJ2-1, with D possibly matching TRBD2 (6 bases). Germline CDR1 SQVTM, CDR2 ANQGSEA. Deletions cut 4 bases from V and 0 bases from J, with 13 bases between. This CDR3 comprises 15 residues. The CDR3 loop reads CSVVTVGGSYNEQFF. In DNA, the CDR3 is TGCAGCGTTGTTACCGTCGGGGGCTCCTACAATGAGCAGTTCTTC.

The chain links TRBV6-1 to TRBJ2-3; D remains unclear. V shed 6 bases and J shed 0 bases, with 7 bases lying between them. CDR1 is MNHNS and CDR2 is SASEGT in the germline V gene. The CDR3 sequence is 13 residues long. CDR3 region: CASRDTSTDTQYF. CDR3 sequence (DNA): TGTGCCAGCAGGGATACTAGCACAGATACGCAGTATTTT.

CDR3 bases: TGCGCCAGCAGCCCGACAGGGATCCCCGGGGAGCTGTTTTTT. Protein product: CASSPTGIPGELFF. V and J are TRBV5-1 and TRBJ2-2; 7 bases align to TRBD1. V lost 4 bases, J lost 6 bases, and 6 bases stayed unmatched. This CDR3 contains 14 residues. The germline V gene has CDR1 SGHRS and CDR2 YFSETQ.

The chain has TRBV20-1 and TRBJ1-3; D gene ambiguous. The CDR3 runs to 14 residues. V dropped 1 base and J dropped 0 bases, with 7 bases sitting between them. Germline V gives CDR1 DFQATT, CDR2 SNEGSKA (reference sequence). Written as DNA, the CDR3 is TGCAGTGCTAGAGCCTATGGCTCTGGAAACACCATATATTTT. Protein sequence: CSARAYGSGNTIYF.